This entry concerns a single TCR beta chain. In terms of age and location, participants ranged from about 18 to 100 years and lived in around 22 US areas. Participant reports of clinical history set cohort assignment. In the study's own analysis: Reference gene primer amplification gave estimated nucleated cell counts. TCRdb's table, derived via immunoSEQ multiplex PCR, lists solely in-frame clones and lacks some. For V, J and clone size, that table is used; D and trimming come from the DNA. The table has about 220,000 clones, just under 85% seen once. This CDR3 has 16 amino acids. Germline lookup yields CDR1 KGHDR and CDR2 SFDVKD. Trimming cost V 0 bases and J 4 bases, with 12 bases left between them. This sample is drawn from a study of blood T cell repertoires in COVID-19. Study in general: Both acute and convalescent COVID-19 samples were obtained from the United States, Italy and Spain.

The sample consisted of PBMCs or T cells enriched from blood (not recorded which). This chain links TRBV24-1 with TRBJ1-3; D is unresolved. The sequence was obtained from a middle-aged woman with acute COVID-19. The CDR3 spells CATSDLQRSEGNTIYF. The CDR3 DNA sequence: TGTGCCACCAGTGATTTGCAGAGGAGCGAGGGAAACACCATATATTTT.